This TCR beta chain is drawn from a study of shared clonotypes between healthy human individuals. Profiled with immunoSEQ multiplex PCR; TCRdb holds only in-frame clones, not every one. This table has millions of clones, 90% to 95% appearing once. Trimming cost V 0 bases and J 4 bases, with 9 bases left between them. There are 14 residues in the CDR3. Germline V lookup: CDR1 LNHDA, CDR2 SQIVND (reference sequence). General observations from the study: Enrolling few donors narrowed the genetic and exposure-history diversity that was represented.

On this clone: The antigen remains unidentified.

Sequencing was done on a sample of naive CD4+ T cells sorted from blood. The subset: CD45RA+ positively selected. The TCR was taken from a man aged 18 to 35 in good health. The chain uses TRBV19 and TRBJ1-1; D possibly corresponds to TRBD1 (5 bases). CDR3 residues: CASSIEGVGTEAFF. Here the CDR3 DNA reads TGTGCCAGTAGTATAGAAGGGGTCGGCACTGAAGCTTTCTTT.